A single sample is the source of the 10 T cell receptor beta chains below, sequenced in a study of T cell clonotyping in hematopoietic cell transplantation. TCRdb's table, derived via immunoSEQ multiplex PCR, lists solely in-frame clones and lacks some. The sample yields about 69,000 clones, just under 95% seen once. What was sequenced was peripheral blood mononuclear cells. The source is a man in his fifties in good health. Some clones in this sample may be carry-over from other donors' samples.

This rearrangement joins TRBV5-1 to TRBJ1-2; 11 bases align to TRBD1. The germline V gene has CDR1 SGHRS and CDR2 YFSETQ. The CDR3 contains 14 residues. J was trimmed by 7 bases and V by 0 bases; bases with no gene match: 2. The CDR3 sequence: CASSLAGTGGGYTF. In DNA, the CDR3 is TGCGCCAGCAGCTTGGCCGGGACAGGGGGTGGCTACACCTTC. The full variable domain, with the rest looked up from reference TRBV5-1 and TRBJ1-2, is KAGVTQTPRYLIKTRGQQVTLSCSPISGHRSVSWYQQTPGQGLQFLFEYFSETQRNKGNFPGRFSGRQFSNSRSEMNVSTLELGDSALYLCASSLAGTGGGYTFGSGTRLTVV.

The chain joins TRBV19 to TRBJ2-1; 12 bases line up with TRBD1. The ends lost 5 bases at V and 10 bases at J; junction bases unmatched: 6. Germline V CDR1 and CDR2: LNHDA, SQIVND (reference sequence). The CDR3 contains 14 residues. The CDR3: CASSPGQGAGEQFF. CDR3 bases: TGTGCCAGTAGTCCGGGACAGGGGGCAGGCGAGCAGTTCTTC. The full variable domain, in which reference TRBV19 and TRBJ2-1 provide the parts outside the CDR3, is DGGITQSPKYLFRKEGQNVTLSCEQNLNHDAMYWYRQDPGQGLRLIYYSQIVNDFQKGDIAEGYSVSREKKESFPLTVTSAQKNPTAFYLCASSPGQGAGEQFFGPGTRLTVL.

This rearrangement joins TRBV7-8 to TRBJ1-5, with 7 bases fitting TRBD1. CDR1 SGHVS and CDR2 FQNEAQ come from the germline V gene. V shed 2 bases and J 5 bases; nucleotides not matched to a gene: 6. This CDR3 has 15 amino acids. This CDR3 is CASSLRGGADQPQHF. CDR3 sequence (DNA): TGTGCCAGCAGCTTAAGAGGGGGCGCGGATCAGCCCCAGCATTTT.

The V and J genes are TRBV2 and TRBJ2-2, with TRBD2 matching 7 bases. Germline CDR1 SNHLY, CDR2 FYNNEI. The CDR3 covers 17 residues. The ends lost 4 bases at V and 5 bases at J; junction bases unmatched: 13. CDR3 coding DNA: TGTGCCAGCAGTGCCTTTGGCGGGAGAGTAAAAACCGGGGAGCTGTTTTTT. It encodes CASSAFGGRVKTGELFF.

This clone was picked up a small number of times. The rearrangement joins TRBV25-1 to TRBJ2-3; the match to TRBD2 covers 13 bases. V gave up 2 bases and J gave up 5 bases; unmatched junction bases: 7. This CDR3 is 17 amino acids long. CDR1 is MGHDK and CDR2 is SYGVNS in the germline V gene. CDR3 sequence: CASSEGTSGGARDTQYF. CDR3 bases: TGTGCCAGCAGTGAAGGTACTAGCGGGGGGGCGAGAGATACGCAGTATTTT.

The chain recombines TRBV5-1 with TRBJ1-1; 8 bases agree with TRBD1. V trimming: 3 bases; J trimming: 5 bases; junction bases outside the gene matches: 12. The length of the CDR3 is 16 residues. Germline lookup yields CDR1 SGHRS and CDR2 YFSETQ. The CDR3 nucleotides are TGCGCCAGCAGCTGGGAAGGACAGGGCCCTAAAACTGAAGCTTTCTTT. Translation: CASSWEGQGPKTEAFF.

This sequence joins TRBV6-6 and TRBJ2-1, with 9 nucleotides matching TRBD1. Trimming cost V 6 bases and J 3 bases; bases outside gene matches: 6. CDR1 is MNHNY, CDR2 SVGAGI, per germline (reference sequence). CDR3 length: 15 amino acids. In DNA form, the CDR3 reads TGTGCCAGCAGACCTACAGGGGGCAACTACAATGAGCAGTTCTTC. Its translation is CASRPTGGNYNEQFF.

CDR3 region: CASRYPASGANVLTF. The CDR3 DNA is TGTGCCAGCAGATACCCAGCCTCTGGGGCCAACGTCCTGACTTTC. V is TRBV2 and J is TRBJ2-6; D unresolved. Germline V gives CDR1 SNHLY, CDR2 FYNNEI. The CDR3 consists of 15 residues. V lost 6 bases and J 0 bases, leaving 9 bases between the germline ends.

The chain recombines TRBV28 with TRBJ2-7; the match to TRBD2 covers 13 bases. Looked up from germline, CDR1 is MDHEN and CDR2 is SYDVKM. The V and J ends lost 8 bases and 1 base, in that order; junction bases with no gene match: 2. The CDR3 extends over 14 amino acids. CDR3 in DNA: TGTGCCAGCCTGACTAGCGGGGGGTCCTACGAGCAGTACTTC. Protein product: CASLTSGGSYEQYF. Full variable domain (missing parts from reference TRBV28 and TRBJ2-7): DVKVTQSSRYLVKRTGEKVFLECVQDMDHENMFWYRQDPGLGLRLIYFSYDVKMKEKGDIPEGYSVSREKKERFSLILESASTNQTSMYLCASLTSGGSYEQYFGPGTRLTVT.

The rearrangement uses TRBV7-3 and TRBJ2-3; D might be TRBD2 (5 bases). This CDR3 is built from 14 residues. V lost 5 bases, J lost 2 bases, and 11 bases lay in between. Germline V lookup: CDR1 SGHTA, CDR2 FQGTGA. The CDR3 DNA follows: TGTGCCAGCAGCGACGGGGTGGTCACAGATACGCAGTATTTT. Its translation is CASSDGVVTDTQYF.